A selection of T cell receptor beta chains follows, all from one sample in a study of T cells in Graves' hyperthyroidism and ophthalmopathy. TCRdb redid the calling of the multiplex PCR reads with MiXCR, one entry per CDR3 protein. The sample records 550,000 to 850,000 distinct CDR3 sequences, around 20% being singletons. The sample consisted of blood. The receptor source for this set is a woman aged 45-59 years with Graves' hyperthyroidism that later progressed to Graves' ophthalmopathy. Both conserved end residues are part of each CDR3. The D gene is left open where the match is weak. Clone size is shown for a subset of rows, as once, few, many or a class of expanded clone.

DNA	CDR3	D	size	V	J
TGTGCCTGGAGCCTATCTGGGGTCACTGAAGCTTTCTTT	CAWSLSGVTEAFF	NA	few	TRBV30	TRBJ1-1
TGTGCCAGCAGTTTGAGGGACAACACCGGGGAGCTGTTTTTT	CASSLRDNTGELFF	NA	NA	TRBV27	TRBJ2-2
TGTGCCAGCAGCTTTACCGTCCAAGAGACCCAGTACTTC	CASSFTVQETQYF	NA	many	TRBV5-6	TRBJ2-5
TGCGCCAGCAGCTTGGCCGGGCAGAGGAGCTCCTATAATTCACCCCTCCACTTT	CASSLAGQRSSYNSPLHF	NA	NA	TRBV5-1	TRBJ1-6
TGCAGCGTTGGGGGACTAGCGGGGGTCGACGAGCAGTACTTC	CSVGGLAGVDEQYF	TRBD2	NA	TRBV29-1	TRBJ2-7
TGTGCCTGGAGTAGAGGGGACAGGGTTGCGTTAAATCGCCACGAGCAGTACTTC	CAWSRGDRVALNRHEQYF	TRBD1	few	TRBV30	TRBJ2-7
TGTGCCAGCAGTCCCCTAGCGGATTACACAGATACGCAGTATTTT	CASSPLADYTDTQYF	TRBD2	many	TRBV12-3/TRBV12-4	TRBJ2-3
TGTGCCAGCAGCTTTCTAGCCTACGAGCAGTACTTC	CASSFLAYEQYF	NA	many	TRBV11-2	TRBJ2-7
TGTGCCAGCAGTTCCCTCCGGGTCGCGGTGCAAGAGACCCAGTACTTC	CASSSLRVAVQETQYF	NA	many	TRBV6-2/TRBV6-3	TRBJ2-5
TGCGCCAGCAGCCCGAGACCCGGGACAGAAGGTAATGAGCAGTTCTTC	CASSPRPGTEGNEQFF	TRBD1	many	TRBV5-1	TRBJ2-1
TGTGCCAGCAGCCCCCGTATTGAGGGGATCTATGGCTACACCTTC	CASSPRIEGIYGYTF	NA	NA	TRBV3-1	TRBJ1-2
TGTGCCAGCAGTGGCCCGGGACTACTTCAAGAGACCCAGTACTTC	CASSGPGLLQETQYF	TRBD2	NA	TRBV6-1	TRBJ2-5
TGCAGTGCAACAGACACAGACTACGAGCAGTACTTC	CSATDTDYEQYF	NA	NA	TRBV20-1	TRBJ2-7
TGTGCCAGCAGGCCCCCGGGACAGGGAAATATAGCCAAAAACATTCAGTACTTC	CASRPPGQGNIAKNIQYF	TRBD1	few	TRBV28	TRBJ2-4
TGTGCCAGCAGTTACATAGGGACGCCTCCCTACGAGCAGTACTTC	CASSYIGTPPYEQYF	NA	few	TRBV6-5	TRBJ2-7
TGCAGTGCCGGAAGACTAGAAAAGACCCAGTACTTC	CSAGRLEKTQYF	NA	NA	TRBV20-1	TRBJ2-5
TGTGCCAGTAGTATAGGCCCCCGGACATCTTACGAGCAGTACTTC	CASSIGPRTSYEQYF	NA	NA	TRBV19	TRBJ2-7